This TCR beta chain stems from a study of human T cells and chemical hapten exposure. About the study: Patients had diphenylcyclopropenone applied to the scalp weekly throughout the roughly 25-week study. Affected patients, primarily female, had alopecia areata, totalis or universalis. Overall study findings and caveats: TCRs at high frequency, those above 1 in 1000, did not change with DPC sensitization.

Using its own MiXCR run on the RACE reads, TCRdb lists one record per CDR3 protein. The repertoire holds about 98,000 distinct CDR3 sequences, with about a tenth as singletons. This clonotype has a count of ten or more. Its antigen remains unknown. The time point: pre-sensitization, week 0. Documented treatment: therapeutic diphenylcyclopropenone sensitization with weekly scalp DPC. The source material was whole blood, sampled in connection with sensitization to the hapten diphenylcyclopropenone (DPC). This receptor was obtained from a woman aged 60-75 years with alopecia areata. Some clones in this sample may be carry-over from other donors' samples.

The CDR3 DNA reads TGTGCCAGCAGTCGAAGGACAAACTATGGCTACACCTTC. Its translation is CASSRRTNYGYTF. The chain has TRBV6-2 or TRBV6-3 and TRBJ1-2; a possible D gene is TRBD1 (5 bases). CDR1 is MNHEY and CDR2 is SVGEGT in the germline V gene. The CDR3 consists of 13 residues. Trimming cost V 5 bases and J 2 bases, with 9 bases left between them.